This section outlines one T cell receptor (beta chain) sequence together with its context. What it binds is not known. This entry belongs to a study of shared clonotypes between healthy human individuals. This CDR3 comprises 14 residues. Per the germline V gene, CDR1 is MGHDK and CDR2 is SYGVNS. V was trimmed by 4 bases and J by 2 bases, leaving 10 bases between them. Notes on the study in general: Incomplete sequencing of sorted subsets was indicated by rarefaction despite large depth.

CD45RO-negative, CCR7-positively selected cells formed the naive CD8 fraction, excluding terminally differentiated effector memory CD45RA+ cells. Deep-level settings were used for running the assay. Only in-frame clones appear in the TCRdb table, and some are missing; sequencing was by immunoSEQ multiplex PCR. There are about 2.1 million clones in the sample; 93% occur only once, and approximately 1.7% lies in the top ten. The sequenced sample consisted of naive CD8+ T cells from PBMCs. The V gene is TRBV25-1, the J gene TRBJ2-3; possibly TRBD2 for D (5 bases). This sequence originates from a man between 18 and 29 years old in good health. Some clones in this sample may be carry-over from other donors' samples. The CDR3 DNA reads TGTGCCAGCAGTGGAGGGAGAAACACAGATACGCAGTATTTT. Encoded protein: CASSGGRNTDTQYF.